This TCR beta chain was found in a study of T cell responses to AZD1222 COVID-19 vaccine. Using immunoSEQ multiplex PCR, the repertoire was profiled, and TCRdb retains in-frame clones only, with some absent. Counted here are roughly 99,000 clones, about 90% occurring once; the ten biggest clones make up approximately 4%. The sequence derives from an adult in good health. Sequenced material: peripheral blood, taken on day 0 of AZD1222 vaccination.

CDR3 loop: CASSPQGLQAQPQHF. The CDR3 coding sequence is TGTGCCAGCAGTCCTCAGGGACTCCAGGCCCAGCCCCAGCATTTT. The chain links TRBV6-5 to TRBJ1-5; D perhaps matches TRBD1 (5 bases). Per germline, CDR1 MNHEY and CDR2 SVGAGI. V lost 5 bases and J 7 bases, leaving 18 bases between the germline ends. The CDR3 totals 15 residues.